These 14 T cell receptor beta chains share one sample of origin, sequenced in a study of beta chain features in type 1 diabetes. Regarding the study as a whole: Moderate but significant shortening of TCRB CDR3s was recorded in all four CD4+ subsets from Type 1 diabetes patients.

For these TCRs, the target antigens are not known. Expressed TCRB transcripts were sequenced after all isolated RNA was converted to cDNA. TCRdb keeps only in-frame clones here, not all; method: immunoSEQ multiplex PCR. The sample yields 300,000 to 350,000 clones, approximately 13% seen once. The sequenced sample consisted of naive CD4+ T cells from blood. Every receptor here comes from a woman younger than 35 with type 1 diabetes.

This chain's CDR3 is CASMGQVSAYNEQFF. DNA of the CDR3: TGTGCCAGCATGGGACAGGTCTCTGCCTACAATGAGCAGTTCTTC. The V call is TRBV11-2, the J call TRBJ2-1; 8 bases agree with TRBD1. V trimming: 7 bases; J trimming: 2 bases; junction bases outside the gene matches: 7. The germline gives CDR1 SGHAT, CDR2 FQNNGV. The CDR3 covers 15 residues.

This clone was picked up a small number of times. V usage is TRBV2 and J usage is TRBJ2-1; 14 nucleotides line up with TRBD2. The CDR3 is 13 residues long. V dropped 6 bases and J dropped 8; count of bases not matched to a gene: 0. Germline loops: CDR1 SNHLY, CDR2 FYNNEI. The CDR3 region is CASRGLAGDEQFF. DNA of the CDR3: TGTGCCAGCAGGGGACTAGCGGGAGATGAGCAGTTCTTC.

The CDR3 bases are TGTGCCAGCAGCGTACGGGGTCGAGGGGAGACCCAGTACTTC. Protein: CASSVRGRGETQYF. This chain links TRBV9 with TRBJ2-5; weak D call: TRBD2 (5 bases). This CDR3 region has 14 residues. V was cut by 1 base and J by 5 bases, with 12 bases left in between. CDR1 is SGDLS and CDR2 is YYNGEE in the germline V gene.

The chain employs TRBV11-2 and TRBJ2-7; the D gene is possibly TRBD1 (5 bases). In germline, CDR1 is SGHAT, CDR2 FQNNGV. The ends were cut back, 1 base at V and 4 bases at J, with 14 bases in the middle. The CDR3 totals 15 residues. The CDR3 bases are TGTGCCAGCAGCTTAGGTAGGGGTAGCCTATACGAGCAGTACGTC. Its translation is CASSLGRGSLYEQYV.

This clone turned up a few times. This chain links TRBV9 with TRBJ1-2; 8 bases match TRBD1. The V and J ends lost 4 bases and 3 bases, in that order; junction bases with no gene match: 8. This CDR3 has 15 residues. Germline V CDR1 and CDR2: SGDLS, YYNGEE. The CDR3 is CASSPYSTGDYGYTF. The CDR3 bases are TGTGCCAGCAGCCCGTATTCGACAGGGGACTATGGCTACACCTTC.

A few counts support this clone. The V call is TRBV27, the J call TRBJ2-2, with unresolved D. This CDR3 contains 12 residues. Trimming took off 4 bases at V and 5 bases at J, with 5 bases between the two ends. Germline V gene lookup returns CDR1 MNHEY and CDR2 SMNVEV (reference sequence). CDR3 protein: CASSSLTGELFF. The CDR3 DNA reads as TGTGCCAGCAGTTCCCTAACCGGGGAGCTGTTTTTT.

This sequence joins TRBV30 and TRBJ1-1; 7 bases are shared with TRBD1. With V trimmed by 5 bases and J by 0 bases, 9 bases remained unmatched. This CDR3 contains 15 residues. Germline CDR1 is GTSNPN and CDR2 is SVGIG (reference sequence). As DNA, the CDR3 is TGTGCCTGGGACAGGACAGGCAACATGAACACTGAAGCTTTCTTT. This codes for CAWDRTGNMNTEAFF.

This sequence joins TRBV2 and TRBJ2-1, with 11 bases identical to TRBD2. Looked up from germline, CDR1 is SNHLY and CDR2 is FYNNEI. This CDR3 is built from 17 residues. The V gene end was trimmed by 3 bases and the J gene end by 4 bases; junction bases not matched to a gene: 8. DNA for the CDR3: TGTGCCAGCAGTGACCTTCTGACTAGCGGGAATTACAATGAGCAGTTCTTC. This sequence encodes CASSDLLTSGNYNEQFF.

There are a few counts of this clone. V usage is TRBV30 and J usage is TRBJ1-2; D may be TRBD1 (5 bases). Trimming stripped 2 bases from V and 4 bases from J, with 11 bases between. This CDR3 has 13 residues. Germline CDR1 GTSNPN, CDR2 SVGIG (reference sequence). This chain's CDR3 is CAWSTGFPYGYTF. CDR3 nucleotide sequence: TGTGCCTGGAGTACAGGCTTCCCCTATGGCTACACCTTC.

CDR3 amino acids: CASSLVQGVVEQYF. CDR3 nucleotide sequence: TGTGCCAGCAGCTTGGTTCAGGGGGTTGTCGAGCAGTACTTC. This sequence joins TRBV5-6 and TRBJ2-7; 7 bases match TRBD1. The CDR3 contains 14 residues. Germline loops: CDR1 SGHDT, CDR2 YYEEEE. The V segment lost 0 bases and the J segment 6 bases; nucleotides outside the gene matches: 6. The variable domain in full, completed from reference TRBV5-6 and TRBJ2-7, reads DAGVTQSPTHLIKTRGQQVTLRCSPKSGHDTVSWYQQALGQGPQFIFQYYEEEERQRGNFPDRFSGHQFPNYSSELNVNALLLGDSALYLCASSLVQGVVEQYFGPGTRLTVT.

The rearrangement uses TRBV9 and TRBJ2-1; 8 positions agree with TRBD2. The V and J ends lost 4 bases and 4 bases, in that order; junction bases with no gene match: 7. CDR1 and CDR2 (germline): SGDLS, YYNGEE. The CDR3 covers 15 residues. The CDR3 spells CASSTRSSGYNEQFF. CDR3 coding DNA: TGTGCCAGCAGCACCAGATCTAGCGGGTACAATGAGCAGTTCTTC. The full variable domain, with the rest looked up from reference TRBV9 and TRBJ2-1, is DSGVTQTPKHLITATGQRVTLRCSPRSGDLSVYWYQQSLDQGLQFLIQYYNGEERAKGNILERFSAQQFPDLHSELNLSSLELGDSALYFCASSTRSSGYNEQFFGPGTRLTVL.

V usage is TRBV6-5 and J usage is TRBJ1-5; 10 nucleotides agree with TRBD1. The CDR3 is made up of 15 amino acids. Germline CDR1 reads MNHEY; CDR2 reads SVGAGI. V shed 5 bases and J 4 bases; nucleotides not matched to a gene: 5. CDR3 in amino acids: CASSAGTGENQPQHF. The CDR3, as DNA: TGTGCCAGCAGTGCCGGGACAGGGGAAAATCAGCCCCAGCATTTT.

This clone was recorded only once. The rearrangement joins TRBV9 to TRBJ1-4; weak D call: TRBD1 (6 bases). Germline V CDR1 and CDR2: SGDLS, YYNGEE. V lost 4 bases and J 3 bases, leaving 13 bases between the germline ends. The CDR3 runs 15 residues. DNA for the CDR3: TGTGCCAGCAGCCCTCGAGGGGGGGCTAATGAAAAACTGTTTTTT. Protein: CASSPRGGANEKLFF. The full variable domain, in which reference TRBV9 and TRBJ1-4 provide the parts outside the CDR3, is DSGVTQTPKHLITATGQRVTLRCSPRSGDLSVYWYQQSLDQGLQFLIQYYNGEERAKGNILERFSAQQFPDLHSELNLSSLELGDSALYFCASSPRGGANEKLFFGSGTQLSVL.

CDR3 DNA sequence: TGTGCCAGCTCCCGGGGCCAAGAGACCCAGTACTTC. Translated, it gives CASSRGQETQYF. This chain connects TRBV27 to TRBJ2-5, with D possibly matching TRBD2 (5 bases). CDR1 is MNHEY and CDR2 is SMNVEV in the germline V gene (reference sequence). This CDR3 comprises 12 residues. Trimming took 8 bases from V and 1 from J, leaving 8 bases between them.